This T cell receptor beta chain is drawn from a study of T cells in Graves' hyperthyroidism and ophthalmopathy. Study-wide context: Staff took peripheral blood when the initial diagnosis was made, before any treatment began.

TCR beta CDR3 region amplification was performed from RNA transcripts. TCR CDR3 underwent first-round RT-PCR with the HTBI primer set. Each CDR3 protein gets one entry after TCRdb re-called the multiplex PCR reads with MiXCR. The repertoire has about 380,000 distinct CDR3 sequences, less than 20% of them found once; the top ten carry 40%. Study-level findings and limits: A model built on 13 V-J features separated ophthalmopathy from stable hyperthyroidism.

Germline V gives CDR1 MNHNS, CDR2 SASEGT. This CDR3 region has 15 residues. V shed 6 bases, J shed 5 bases, and the junction held 5 bases outside the gene matches. Clinical symptoms, serum thyroxine and TRAb, thyroid ultrasound and orbital computed tomography together formed the diagnostic basis. This sample holds PBMCs from about 9.3 ml fresh peripheral blood. This clonotype was counted at least ten times. Its antigen is still unknown. The sequence was obtained from a man aged 18 to 30 with Graves' ophthalmopathy. This chain links TRBV6-1 with TRBJ1-4; TRBD1 matches 11 bases. Sequenced material: blood. This CDR3 is CASRPDRGRNEKLFF. The DNA for the CDR3 is TGTGCCAGCAGGCCGGACAGGGGGCGGAATGAAAAACTGTTTTTT.